Following are 14 T cell receptor beta chains from one sample sequenced in a study of blood T cells in healthy people across ages. The authors ran a second PCR of roughly 7 to 11 cycles using a sample-barcoded 5' primer and a J-beta primer mix. MiXCR was run by TCRdb on the 5' RACE reads, yielding one entry per CDR3 protein. The sample has hundreds of thousands of distinct CDR3 sequences, 25% seen once. This same sample was also taken into another study, of T cells of mothers and their children.

What was sequenced was blood. These receptors were collected from a boy under 18 in good health.

The chain uses TRBV9 and TRBJ2-3; 8 nucleotides match TRBD1. Trimming at V came to 4 bases and at J to 7 bases, leaving 11 bases not matched to a gene. The CDR3 totals 15 residues. CDR1 is SGDLS, CDR2 YYNGEE, per germline. The CDR3 DNA reads TGTGCCAGCAGCTCAGGCCGGGACAGGAGCCATACGCAGTATTTT. Its protein is CASSSGRDRSHTQYF.

This clonotype was seen only a few times. The chain links TRBV5-1 to TRBJ2-1; D may be TRBD2 (5 bases). The V end lost 4 bases, the J end lost 0 bases, and 14 bases lay between the germline ends. Germline-derived CDR1 and CDR2 are SGHRS and YFSETQ. This CDR3 spans 16 amino acids. CDR3 sequence (DNA): TGCGCCAGCAGCCACGGAGGACTTTCCTCCTACAATGAGCAGTTCTTC. Its translation: CASSHGGLSSYNEQFF.

This clonotype was recorded many times. The chain is built from TRBV4-3 and TRBJ1-3; D uncertain. This CDR3 has 13 amino acids. Germline V CDR1 and CDR2: LGHNA, YSLEER. V lost 1 base, J lost 6 bases, and 7 bases lay in between. CDR3: CASSQGLQNTIYF. The DNA of the CDR3 is TGCGCCAGCAGCCAAGGACTACAAAACACCATATATTTT.

This clonotype showed up just a few times. The chain links TRBV6-5 to TRBJ2-4; a weak D match, TRBD2 (5 bases). Germline V gene data show CDR1 as MNHEY and CDR2 as SVGAGI. CDR3 length: 12 residues. Trimming cost V 6 bases and J 10 bases, with 13 bases left between them. Written as DNA, the CDR3 is TGTGCCAGCAGCCCAATCGGAGGTATTCAGTACTTC. Translated: CASSPIGGIQYF.

This clonotype was seen a handful of times. The chain is built from TRBV29-1 and TRBJ2-1; TRBD2 agrees at 9 bases. This CDR3 region has 15 residues. Germline CDR1 reads SQVTM; CDR2 reads ANQGSEA. V was clipped by 3 bases and J by 6 bases; unmatched bases: 9. This CDR3 reads CSVESSGGTGNEQFF. The CDR3 DNA reads TGCAGCGTTGAGAGTAGCGGGGGTACGGGCAATGAGCAGTTCTTC.

This chain connects TRBV9 to TRBJ2-3, with TRBD2 matching 10 bases. V lost 4 bases, J lost 2 bases, and 7 bases stayed unmatched. Per germline, CDR1 SGDLS and CDR2 YYNGEE. This CDR3 is 16 amino acids long. CDR3 bases: TGTGCCAGCAGCTCCGGACTAGCGGAATCCACAGATACGCAGTATTTT. It is translated as CASSSGLAESTDTQYF.

The chain recombines TRBV5-1 with TRBJ2-1, with 12 bases matching TRBD2. The V segment lost 4 bases and the J segment 4 bases; nucleotides outside the gene matches: 6. The CDR3 spans 16 residues. Germline V gene lookup returns CDR1 SGHRS and CDR2 YFSETQ. CDR3: CASSPHGTSGYNEQFF. In DNA form, the CDR3 reads TGCGCCAGCAGCCCGCACGGGACTAGCGGGTACAATGAGCAGTTCTTC.

This clonotype was observed a handful of times. The V and J genes are TRBV5-1 and TRBJ1-5; D unresolved. Trimming removed 4 bases from V and 0 bases from J, with 11 bases in between. CDR1 and CDR2 from the germline V gene are SGHRS and YFSETQ. This CDR3 comprises 15 residues. The DNA for the CDR3 is TGCGCCAGCAGCGTGGACGGTATTAGCAATCAGCCCCAGCATTTT. Its protein is CASSVDGISNQPQHF.

The table lists this clonotype with a few counts. CDR3 residues: CASSPGLGEDQPQHF. The CDR3 DNA reads TGTGCCAGCTCACCGGGGCTGGGGGAAGATCAGCCCCAGCATTTT. V and J are TRBV18 and TRBJ1-5, with D possibly TRBD1 on 5 matching bases. Germline loops: CDR1 KGHSH, CDR2 LQKENI. The CDR3 sequence is 15 residues long. Trimming took 3 bases from V and 5 from J, leaving 14 bases between them.

This clonotype was picked up a small number of times. The gene calls are TRBV4-3 and TRBJ1-1; D may be TRBD1 (6 bases). V lost 4 bases, J lost 10 bases, and 13 bases lay in between. Germline assignment: CDR1 LGHNA and CDR2 YSLEER. The CDR3 sequence is 12 residues long. The CDR3 sequence is CASSPDEGGAFF. CDR3 DNA: TGCGCCAGCAGCCCGGACGAGGGGGGAGCTTTCTTT.

The sample holds a few counts of this clonotype. The rearrangement links TRBV20-1 to TRBJ2-7, with D possibly matching TRBD2 (6 bases). The V gene's germline CDR1 is DFQATT and CDR2 SNEGSKA (reference sequence). The CDR3 sequence is 17 residues long. CDR3 nucleotides: TGCAGGGCGAGGCGGGGCGGAGATCCGCAACCCCTAGACGAGCAGTACTTC. Its translation is CRARRGGDPQPLDEQYF.

The chain carries TRBV5-6 and TRBJ1-4; weak D call: TRBD1 (6 bases). Trimming stripped 7 bases from V and 8 bases from J, with 21 bases between. The V gene's germline CDR1 is SGHDT and CDR2 YYEEEE. This CDR3 region has 15 residues. CDR3 DNA sequence: TGTGCCAGCCAACCCTGGGGGGGGCTAGAGGAAAAACTGTTTTTT. Translating gives CASQPWGGLEEKLFF.

This clonotype was observed a single time. The V gene is TRBV27, the J gene TRBJ2-6, with D hard to call. Germline values: CDR1 MNHEY, CDR2 SMNVEV (reference sequence). V shed 2 bases and J shed 2 bases, with 16 bases lying between them. This CDR3 comprises 18 residues. CDR3: CASSLTRFPGAGANVLTF. As DNA, the CDR3 is TGTGCCAGCAGTTTAACCCGGTTTCCTGGCGCTGGGGCCAACGTCCTGACTTTC.

Here the CDR3 reads CASSSRQGLTYEQYF. The CDR3 DNA follows: TGTGCCAGCAGCTCGAGACAGGGCCTAACCTACGAGCAGTACTTC. The J gene is TRBJ2-7, the V gene TRBV11-2, with 7 bases identical to TRBD1. Looked up from germline, CDR1 is SGHAT and CDR2 is FQNNGV. There are 15 residues in the CDR3. V gave up 4 bases and J gave up 2 bases; unmatched junction bases: 8. Full variable domain (missing parts from reference TRBV11-2 and TRBJ2-7): EAGVAQSPRYKIIEKRQSVAFWCNPISGHATLYWYQQILGQGPKLLIQFQNNGVVDDSQLPKDRFSAERLKGVDSTLKIQPAKLEDSAVYLCASSSRQGLTYEQYFGPGTRLTVT.